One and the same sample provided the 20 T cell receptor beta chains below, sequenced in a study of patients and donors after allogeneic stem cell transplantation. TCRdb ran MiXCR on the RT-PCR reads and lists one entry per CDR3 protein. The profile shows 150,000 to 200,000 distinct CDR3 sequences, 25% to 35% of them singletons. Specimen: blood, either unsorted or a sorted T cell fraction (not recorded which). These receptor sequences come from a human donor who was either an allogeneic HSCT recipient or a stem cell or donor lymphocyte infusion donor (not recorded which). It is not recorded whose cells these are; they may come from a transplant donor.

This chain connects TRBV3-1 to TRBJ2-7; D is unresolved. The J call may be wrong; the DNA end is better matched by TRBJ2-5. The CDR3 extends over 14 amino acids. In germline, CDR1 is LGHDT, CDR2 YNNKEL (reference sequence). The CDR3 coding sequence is TGTGCCAGCAGCCACAACAGCCTCCAAGAGACCCAGTACTTC. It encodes CASSHNSLQETQYF.

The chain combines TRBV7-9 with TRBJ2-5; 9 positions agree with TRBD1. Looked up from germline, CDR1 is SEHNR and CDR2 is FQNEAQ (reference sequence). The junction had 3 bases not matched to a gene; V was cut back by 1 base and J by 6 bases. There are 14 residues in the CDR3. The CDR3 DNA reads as TGTGCCAGCAGCTTAGTCGGACAGGGGCAGACCCAGTACTTC. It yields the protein CASSLVGQGQTQYF.

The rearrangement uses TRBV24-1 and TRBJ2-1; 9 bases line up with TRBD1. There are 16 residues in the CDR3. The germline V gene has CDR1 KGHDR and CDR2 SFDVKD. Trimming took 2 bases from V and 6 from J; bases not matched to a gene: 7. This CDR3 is CATSDSTWDRVNEQFF. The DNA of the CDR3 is TGTGCCACCAGTGATTCGACGTGGGACAGGGTCAATGAGCAGTTCTTC.

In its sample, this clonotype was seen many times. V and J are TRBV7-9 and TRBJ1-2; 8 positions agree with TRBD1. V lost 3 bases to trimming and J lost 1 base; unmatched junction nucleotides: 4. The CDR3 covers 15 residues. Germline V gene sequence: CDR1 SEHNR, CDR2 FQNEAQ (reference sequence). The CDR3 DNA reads TGTGCCAGCAGCTTTGGGACAGGTTATAACTATGGCTACACCTTC. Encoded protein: CASSFGTGYNYGYTF.

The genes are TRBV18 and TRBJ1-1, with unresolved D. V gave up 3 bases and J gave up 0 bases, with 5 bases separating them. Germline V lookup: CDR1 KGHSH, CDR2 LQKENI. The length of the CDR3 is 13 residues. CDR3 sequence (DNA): TGTGCCAGCTCACCGACACTGAACACTGAAGCTTTCTTT. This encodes CASSPTLNTEAFF.

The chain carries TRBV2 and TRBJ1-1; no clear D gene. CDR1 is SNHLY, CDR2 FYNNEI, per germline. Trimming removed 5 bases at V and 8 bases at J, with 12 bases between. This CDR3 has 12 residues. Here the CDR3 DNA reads TGTGCCAGCAGTTCTTTGACACCAGAAGCTTTCTTT. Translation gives CASSSLTPEAFF. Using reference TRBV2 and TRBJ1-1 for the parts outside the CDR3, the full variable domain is EPEVTQTPSHQVTQMGQEVILRCVPISNHLYFYWYRQILGQKVEFLVSFYNNEISEKSEIFDDQFSVERPDGSNFTLKIRSTKLEDSAMYFCASSSLTPEAFFGQGTRLTVV.

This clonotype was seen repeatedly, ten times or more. The CDR3 region is CASRPLVYGYTF. In DNA, the CDR3 is TGTGCCAGCAGGCCTTTAGTCTATGGCTACACCTTC. The chain recombines TRBV28 with TRBJ1-2, with D uncertain. The CDR3 extends over 12 amino acids. Germline values: CDR1 MDHEN, CDR2 SYDVKM. V dropped 6 bases and J dropped 4 bases, with 9 bases sitting between them.

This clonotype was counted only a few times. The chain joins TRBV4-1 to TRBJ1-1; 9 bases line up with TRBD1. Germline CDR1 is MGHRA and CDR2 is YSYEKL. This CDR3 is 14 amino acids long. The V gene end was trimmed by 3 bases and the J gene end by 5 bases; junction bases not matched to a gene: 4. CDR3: CASSQRQGGTEAFF. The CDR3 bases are TGCGCCAGCAGCCAGAGACAGGGGGGAACTGAAGCTTTCTTT.

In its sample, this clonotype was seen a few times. The CDR3 DNA reads TGCGCCAGCAGCTTACAGGGGGTTGGTGAAAAACTGTTTTTT. Its translation: CASSLQGVGEKLFF. The chain has TRBV5-1 and TRBJ1-4; 8 bases map to TRBD1. The V gene's germline CDR1 is SGHRS and CDR2 YFSETQ. This CDR3 is built from 14 residues. V was pared by 2 bases and J by 7 bases, with 4 bases of the junction left unmatched.

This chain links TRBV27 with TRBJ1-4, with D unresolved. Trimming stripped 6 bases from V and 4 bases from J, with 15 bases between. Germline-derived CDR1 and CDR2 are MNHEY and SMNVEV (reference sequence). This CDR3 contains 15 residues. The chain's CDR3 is CASRTLSANNEKLFF. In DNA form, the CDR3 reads TGTGCCAGCAGGACCCTTTCGGCAAATAATGAAAAACTGTTTTTT.

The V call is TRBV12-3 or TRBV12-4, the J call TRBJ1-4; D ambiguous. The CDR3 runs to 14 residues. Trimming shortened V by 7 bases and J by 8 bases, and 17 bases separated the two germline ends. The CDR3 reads CASTLYRKKEKLFF. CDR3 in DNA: TGTGCCAGCACCTTATACCGAAAGAAGGAAAAACTGTTTTTT.

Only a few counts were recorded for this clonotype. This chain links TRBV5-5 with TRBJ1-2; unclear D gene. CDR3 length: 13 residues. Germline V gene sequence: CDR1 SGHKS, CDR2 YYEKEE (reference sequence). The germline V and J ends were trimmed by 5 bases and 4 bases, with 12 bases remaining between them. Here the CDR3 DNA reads TGTGCCAGCAGTGACGGTGGCGGCTATGGCTACACCTTC. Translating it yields CASSDGGGYGYTF.

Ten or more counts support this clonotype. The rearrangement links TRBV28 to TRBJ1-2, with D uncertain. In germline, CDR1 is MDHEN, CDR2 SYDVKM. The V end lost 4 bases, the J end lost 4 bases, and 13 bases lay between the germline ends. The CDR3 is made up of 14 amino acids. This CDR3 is CASSSGDRPYGYTF. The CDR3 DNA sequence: TGTGCCAGCAGTTCAGGAGATCGCCCCTATGGCTACACCTTC.

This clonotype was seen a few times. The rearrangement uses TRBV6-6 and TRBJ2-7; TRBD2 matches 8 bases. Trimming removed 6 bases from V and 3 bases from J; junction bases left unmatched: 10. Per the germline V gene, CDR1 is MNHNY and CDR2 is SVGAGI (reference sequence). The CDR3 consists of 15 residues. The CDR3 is CASSLAGGKGYEQYF. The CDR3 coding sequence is TGTGCCAGCAGCCTAGCGGGCGGGAAGGGCTACGAGCAGTACTTC.

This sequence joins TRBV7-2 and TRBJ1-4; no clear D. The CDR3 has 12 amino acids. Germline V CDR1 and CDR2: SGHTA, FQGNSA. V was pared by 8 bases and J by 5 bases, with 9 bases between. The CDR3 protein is CASSGRNEKLFF. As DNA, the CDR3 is TGTGCCAGCTCCGGTCGGAATGAAAAACTGTTTTTT.

In nucleotides, the CDR3 is TGCAGTGTTCTCCCGGGGGCGGGCTACGAGCAGTACTTC. Its protein is CSVLPGAGYEQYF. The chain links TRBV20-1 to TRBJ2-7, with D perhaps assigned TRBD1 or TRBD2 (6 bases each). CDR3 length: 13 residues. Per the germline V gene, CDR1 is DFQATT and CDR2 is SNEGSKA (reference sequence). V shed 7 bases and J shed 3 bases, with 16 bases lying between them.

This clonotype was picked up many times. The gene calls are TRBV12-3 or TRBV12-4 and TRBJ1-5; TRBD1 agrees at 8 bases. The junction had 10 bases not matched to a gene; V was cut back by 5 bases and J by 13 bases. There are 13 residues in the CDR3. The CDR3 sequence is CASSPFGQGPQHF. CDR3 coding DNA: TGTGCCAGCAGTCCTTTTGGACAGGGCCCTCAGCATTTT.

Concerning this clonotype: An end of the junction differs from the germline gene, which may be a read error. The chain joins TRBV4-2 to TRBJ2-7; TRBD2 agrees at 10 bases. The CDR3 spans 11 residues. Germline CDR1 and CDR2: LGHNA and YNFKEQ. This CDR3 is CASSHGTSVNF. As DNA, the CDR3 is TGTGCCAGCAGCCACGGGACTAGCGTAAACTTC.

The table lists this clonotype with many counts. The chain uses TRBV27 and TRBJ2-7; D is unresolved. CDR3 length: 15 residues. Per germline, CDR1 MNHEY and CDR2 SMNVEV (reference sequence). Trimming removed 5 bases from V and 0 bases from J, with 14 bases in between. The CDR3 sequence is CASSRIGSSSYEQYF. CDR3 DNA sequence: TGTGCCAGCAGTAGGATCGGGTCAAGCTCCTACGAGCAGTACTTC.

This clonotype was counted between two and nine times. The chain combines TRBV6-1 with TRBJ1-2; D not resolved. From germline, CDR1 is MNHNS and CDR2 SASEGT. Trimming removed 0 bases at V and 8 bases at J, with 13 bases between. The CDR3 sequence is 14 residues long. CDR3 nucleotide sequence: TGTGCCAGCAGTGAAGCGCTATGGGATGGCGGCTACACCTTC. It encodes CASSEALWDGGYTF.